These T cell receptor beta chains were read from a single sample in a study of T cell repertoires in cytomegalovirus infection. These receptors' targets are unknown. One entry per CDR3 protein, called by TCRdb with MiXCR from the reads. The sample comprises 250,000 to 400,000 distinct CDR3 sequences, roughly 25% of which are singletons, and 13% rests with the top ten. The source was cultured PBMCs, collected from culture after CMV antigen stimulation. The receptors originated from a human donor in good health (CMV status not recorded). Some clones in this sample may be carry-over from other donors' samples. Each CDR3 is given with its conserved first and last residue. D genes are given only for firm matches. For some rows the clone size is stated as once, few or many, or as a class when expanded; others skip it.

17	many	TRBV7-2	TRBJ2-1	TRBD1	TGTGCCAGCAGCTTGGGGGGGACAGGGGTACTTCTCAATGAGCAGTTCTTC	CASSLGGTGVLLNEQFF
18	NA	TRBV6-2/TRBV6-3	TRBJ2-7	TRBD2	TGTGCCAGCAGCCGGGTCGGTGTTAGCGGGAACCTTCACAATGAGCAGTACTTC	CASSRVGVSGNLHNEQYF
14	few	TRBV12-3/TRBV12-4	TRBJ2-5	NA	TGTGCCAGCAGTTTAGTGGGGTTGAGGGAGACCCAGTACTTC	CASSLVGLRETQYF
14	NA	TRBV20-1	TRBJ2-1	TRBD2	TGCAGTGCCGTGGTCCAGCGGGAGTTCAATGAGCAGTTCTTC	CSAVVQREFNEQFF
14	NA	TRBV20-1	TRBJ2-7	TRBD2	TGCAGTGCCGTAACTAGCGGGTTCTCCTACGAGAAGTACTTC	CSAVTSGFSYEKYF
12	few	TRBV28	TRBJ1-2	NA	TGTGCCAGCAGTTTCTTCAGACATGGCTACACCTTC	CASSFFRHGYTF
12	few	TRBV7-2	TRBJ2-7	NA	TGTGCCAGCAGCCCACCGTCCTACGAGCAGTACTTC	CASSPPSYEQYF
20	few	TRBV30	TRBJ2-4	TRBD1	TGTGCCTGGAGTTGGGGGCCGGGACAGGGTAAAGTTGGGACCAAAAACATTCAGTACTTC	CAWSWGPGQGKVGTKNIQYF
14	few	TRBV27	TRBJ2-7	TRBD1	TGTGCCAGCAGCACAGGGGTAAGAGGCTACGAGCAGTACTTC	CASSTGVRGYEQYF
14	NA	TRBV20-1	TRBJ2-5	TRBD1	TGCAGTGCCAGCCGGGACAGGGTACAAGAGACCCAGTACTTC	CSASRDRVQETQYF
14	NA	TRBV7-9	TRBJ1-1	NA	TGTGCCAGCAGCTTAACAGGTGGGATGAATGAAGCTTTCTTT	CASSLTGGMNEAFF
14	few	TRBV12-3/TRBV12-4	TRBJ1-4	NA	TGTGCCAGCAGTTTAAGGACAACTAATGAAAAACTGTTTTTT	CASSLRTTNEKLFF
13	few	TRBV3-1	TRBJ1-2	NA	TGTGCCAGCAGCCAGGCGACAGACTATGGCTACACCTTC	CASSQATDYGYTF
14	many	TRBV11-2	TRBJ1-2	NA	TGTGCCAGCAGCCCGAGCGACGGGGCCTATGGCTACACCTTC	CASSPSDGAYGYTF
16	few	TRBV6-5	TRBJ2-5	NA	TGTGCCAGCAGTTCAGAGGAGTACGCGGCCCAAGAGACCCAGTACTTC	CASSSEEYAAQETQYF
14	NA	TRBV5-4	TRBJ2-3	NA	TGTGCCAGCAGCTCCCCTACTGGGACAGATACGCAGTATTTT	CASSSPTGTDTQYF
19	few	TRBV12-3/TRBV12-4	TRBJ2-2	TRBD2	TGTGCCAGCAGCCGATCGACTAGCGGGAGCCCTTGGGTGGCCGGGGAGCTGTTTTTT	CASSRSTSGSPWVAGELFF
13	NA	TRBV6-6	TRBJ2-1	NA	TGTGCCAGCAGTCTTCGACCGGCAAATGAGCAGTTCTTC	CASSLRPANEQFF
14	many	TRBV7-2	TRBJ1-1	NA	TGTGCCAGCAGCTTAGTGGGACAAGGGACTGAAGCTTTCTTT	CASSLVGQGTEAFF
17	NA	TRBV13	TRBJ1-2	NA	TGTGCCAGCAGCTTTTATCAATTAGGAGGGGAGGGCGGTGGCTACACCTTC	CASSFYQLGGEGGGYTF
15	NA	TRBV20-1	TRBJ2-1	NA	TGCAGTGCTAGAGATCCGGTCCGCTCCTACAATGAGCAGTTCTTC	CSARDPVRSYNEQFF
15	NA	TRBV2	TRBJ1-1	NA	TGTGCCAGCAGTGGGATGGCAGGGGCGAACACTGAAGCTTTCTTT	CASSGMAGANTEAFF
13	NA	TRBV27	TRBJ1-6	NA	TGTGCCAGCAGGGAGACACCGAGATCACCCCTCCACTTT	CASRETPRSPLHF
17	NA	TRBV4-3	TRBJ1-4	NA	TGCGCCAGCAGCCAAGACCCCGTAACGGGGCGAGGGGAAAAACTGTTTTTT	CASSQDPVTGRGEKLFF
16	NA	TRBV20-1	TRBJ2-1	TRBD2	TGCAGTGCTAGGGAGCCAGCGGGACGTAACTACAATGAGCAGTTCTTC	CSAREPAGRNYNEQFF
13	NA	TRBV30	TRBJ1-3	NA	TGTGCCTGGACTGTGATCTCTGGAAACACCATATATTTT	CAWTVISGNTIYF
14	few	TRBV20-1	TRBJ2-1	NA	TGCAGTGCCACCATGTTCGTGGACCGGCTTGAGCAGTTCTTC	CSATMFVDRLEQFF
13	many	TRBV7-2	TRBJ1-6	NA	TGTGCCAGCAGCGCCGCCTTAGAATCACCCCTCCACTTT	CASSAALESPLHF
17	few	TRBV27	TRBJ2-2	NA	TGTGCCAGCAGTTTCCCAGGGACTGGCGCGAACACCGGGGAGCTGTTTTTT	CASSFPGTGANTGELFF
15	NA	TRBV7-9	TRBJ1-6	TRBD1	TGTGCCAGCAGCTTAGCAGCAGGGGGCGATTCACCCCTCCACTTT	CASSLAAGGDSPLHF
15	few	TRBV18	TRBJ2-3	NA	TGTGCCAGCTCACCTCGGCAGATTGGCACAGATACGCAGTATTTT	CASSPRQIGTDTQYF